A selection of T cell receptor beta chains follows, all from one sample in a study of blood T cells in healthy people across ages. TCRdb re-called the 5' RACE reads with MiXCR, one entry per CDR3 protein. The table records 850,000 to 1,300,000 distinct CDR3 sequences, 45% of them present only once. Sequenced material: blood. These receptors all stem from a woman aged 55-70 years in good health. CDR3s include the opening cysteine and the closing phenylalanine or tryptophan. A D gene is named only where the DNA matches it firmly. Clone size is stated in some rows and not others, as once, few, many or a class when expanded.

size: NA
V: TRBV6-1
J: TRBJ2-1
D: TRBD2
DNA: TGTGCCAGCAGCCCACGACTAGCGGGAGAAAGGGATGAGCAGTTCTTC
CDR3: CASSPRLAGERDEQFF

size: NA
V: TRBV6-5
J: TRBJ2-7
D: TRBD1
DNA: TGTGCCAGCAGCGGTATAGGCGGGACAGGCGAGCAGTACTTC
CDR3: CASSGIGGTGEQYF

size: NA
V: TRBV12-3/TRBV12-4
J: TRBJ2-5
D: TRBD1
DNA: TGTGCCAGCAGTGCAGCAGGGGGCGTGCAAGAGACCCAGTACTTC
CDR3: CASSAAGGVQETQYF

size: few
V: TRBV9
J: TRBJ1-1
D: NA
DNA: TGTGCCAGCAGCGTAGAAAGGAGTAACACTGAAGCTTTCTTT
CDR3: CASSVERSNTEAFF

size: NA
V: TRBV21-1
J: TRBJ2-5
D: NA
DNA: TGTGCCAGCAGCAAAAGGCGGGGGGAAGAGACCCAGTACTTC
CDR3: CASSKRRGEETQYF

size: NA
V: TRBV20-1
J: TRBJ2-1
D: TRBD2
DNA: TGCAGTGCCAGGGCCAGAGCGGGGGGGGTGAATGATGAGCAGTTCTTC
CDR3: CSARARAGGVNDEQFF

size: NA
V: TRBV6-1
J: TRBJ1-6
D: TRBD1
DNA: TGTGCCAGCAGTGAAGGGGACAGGGGGCGTTCGGATAATTCACCCCTCCACTTT
CDR3: CASSEGDRGRSDNSPLHF

size: few
V: TRBV20-1
J: TRBJ2-1
D: NA
DNA: TGCAGTGCTAGCGGCTCCCGCGCGTGGAATGAGCAGTTCTTC
CDR3: CSASGSRAWNEQFF

size: NA
V: TRBV28
J: TRBJ2-7
D: TRBD2
DNA: TGTGCCAGCAGTCCCCTCCGGACTAGTGTCTACGAGCAGTACTTC
CDR3: CASSPLRTSVYEQYF

size: NA
V: TRBV20-1
J: TRBJ2-6
D: NA
DNA: TGCAGTGCTAGTGGTGACTCTGGGGCCAACGTCCTGACTTTC
CDR3: CSASGDSGANVLTF

size: few
V: TRBV18
J: TRBJ1-2
D: NA
DNA: TGTGCCAGCTCACCACCAGGCTATGGCTACACCTTC
CDR3: CASSPPGYGYTF

size: NA
V: TRBV6-4
J: TRBJ2-7
D: TRBD1
DNA: TGTGCCAGCAGAAGACAGGGGGCCCCTTCCTACGAGCAGTACTTC
CDR3: CASRRQGAPSYEQYF

size: NA
V: TRBV7-6
J: TRBJ1-4
D: NA
DNA: TGTGCCAGCAGCTTAGTTTTGGGGGTGGCGAGTGAAAAACTGTTTTTT
CDR3: CASSLVLGVASEKLFF

size: NA
V: TRBV12-3/TRBV12-4
J: TRBJ2-7
D: TRBD1
DNA: TGTGCCAGCAGTTATTCAGGCCGGGACAGTCAGTACTTC
CDR3: CASSYSGRDSQYF